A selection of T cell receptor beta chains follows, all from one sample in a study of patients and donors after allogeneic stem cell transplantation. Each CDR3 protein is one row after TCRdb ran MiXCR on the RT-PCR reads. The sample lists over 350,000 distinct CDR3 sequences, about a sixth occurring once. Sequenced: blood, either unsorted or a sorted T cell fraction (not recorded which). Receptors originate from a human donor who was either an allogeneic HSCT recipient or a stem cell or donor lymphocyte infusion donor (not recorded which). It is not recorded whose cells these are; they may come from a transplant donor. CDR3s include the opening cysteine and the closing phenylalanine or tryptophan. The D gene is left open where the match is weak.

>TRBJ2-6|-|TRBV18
CASSPIFRGAGANVLTF
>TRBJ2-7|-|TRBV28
CASSSIRDTFFLYEQYF
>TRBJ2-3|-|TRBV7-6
CASSPRQASPTDTQYF
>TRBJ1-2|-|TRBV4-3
CASSQDSSPTYGYTF
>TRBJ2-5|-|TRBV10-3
CAISERDSQETQYF
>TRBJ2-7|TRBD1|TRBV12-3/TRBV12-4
CASSSTGGQREQYF
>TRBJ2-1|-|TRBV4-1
CASRPLSSPGSNEQFF
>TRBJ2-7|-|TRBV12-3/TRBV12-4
CASSLGGGHISYEQYF
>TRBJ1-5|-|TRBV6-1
CASSEIRGSTATLNQPQHF
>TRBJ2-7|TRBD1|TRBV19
CASSMGTGGPYEQYF
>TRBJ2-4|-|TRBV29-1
CSVVSGLAKNIQYF
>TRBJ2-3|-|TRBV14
CASYPCTISSTDTQYF
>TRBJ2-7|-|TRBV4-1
CASSHDLLYEQYF
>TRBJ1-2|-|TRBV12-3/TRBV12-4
CASSLEGQLYGYTF
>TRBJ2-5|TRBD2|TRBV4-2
CASSLETAGSLETQYF
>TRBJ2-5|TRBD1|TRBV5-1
CASSGRDRGRETQYF
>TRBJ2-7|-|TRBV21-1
CASSKQGWVSYEQYF
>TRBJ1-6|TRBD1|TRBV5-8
CASSLNRGNSPLHF
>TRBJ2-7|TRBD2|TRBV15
CATSRDRGTNYEQYF
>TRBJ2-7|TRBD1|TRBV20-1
CSAPDRGQPSYEQYF
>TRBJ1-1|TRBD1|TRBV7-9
CASSAYRDSEAFF
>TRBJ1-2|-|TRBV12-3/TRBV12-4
CASSQGIPDHNFYGYTF
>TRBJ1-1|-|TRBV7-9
CASSLIATVNTEAFF
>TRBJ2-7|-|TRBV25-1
CASSEASQAAYEQYF
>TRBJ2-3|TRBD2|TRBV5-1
CASSHSGASTDTQYF
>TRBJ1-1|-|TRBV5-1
CASSLEKNTEAFF
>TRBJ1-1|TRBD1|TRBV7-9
CASSQAGQVNTEAFF
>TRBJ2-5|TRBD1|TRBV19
CASGDRGSRETQYF
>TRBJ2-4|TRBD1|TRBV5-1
CASSFGKSQGARDIQYF
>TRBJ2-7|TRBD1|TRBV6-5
CASSYWGTGAHEQYF
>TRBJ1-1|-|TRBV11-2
CASSLGTYEAFF
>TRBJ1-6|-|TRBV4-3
CASRGMDMGGGASPLHF
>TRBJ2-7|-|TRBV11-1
CASMGTLDYEQYF
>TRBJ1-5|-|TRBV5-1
CASSLGAGATQPQHF
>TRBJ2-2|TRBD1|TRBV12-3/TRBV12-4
CASRRGQGRNTGELFF
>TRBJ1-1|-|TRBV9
CASSVVRILRAEAFF
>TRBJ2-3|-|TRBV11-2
CASSLGRNSPSTDTQYF
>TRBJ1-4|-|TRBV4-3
CASSQGGEKLFF
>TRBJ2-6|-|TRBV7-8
CASSLAFGRSGANVLTF
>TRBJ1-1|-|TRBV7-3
CASSLSQGNTEAFF
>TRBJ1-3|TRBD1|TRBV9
CASSSWTGPGNTIYF
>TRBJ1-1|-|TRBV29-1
CSVEGWVWTEAFF
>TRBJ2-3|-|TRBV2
CASSVLQRTDTQYF
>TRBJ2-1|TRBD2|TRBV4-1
CASSQKTRLAGFYNEQFF
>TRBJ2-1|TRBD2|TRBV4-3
CASSQDRTSGTNNEQFF
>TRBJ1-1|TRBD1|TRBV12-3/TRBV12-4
CASSWGRDRRNTEAFF
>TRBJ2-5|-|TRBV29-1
CSVAGGMGQETQYF
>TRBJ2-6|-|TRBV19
CASSPEGGSGANVLTF
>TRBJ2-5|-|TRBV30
CAWNQGQETQYF
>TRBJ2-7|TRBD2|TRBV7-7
CASSASGRTSYEQYF
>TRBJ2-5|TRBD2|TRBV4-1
CASSQGLRGAQETQYF
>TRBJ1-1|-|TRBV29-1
CSVEGGKTEAFF
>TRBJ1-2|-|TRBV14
CASSQWDLAAGYTF
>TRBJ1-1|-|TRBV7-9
CASSSHRDNTEAFF
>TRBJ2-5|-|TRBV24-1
CATSDLSRRGCEGGETQYF
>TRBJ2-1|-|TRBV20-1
CSAHPGLLYNEQFF